The 17 T cell receptor beta chains in this list originate from one sample, sequenced in a study of blood T cell repertoires in COVID-19. Sequencing was performed with immunoSEQ multiplex PCR; in TCRdb, only in-frame clones are kept and a portion is missing. The profile shows 150,000 or so clones, roughly 90% of them singletons. Sequenced material: peripheral blood. These receptors all come from a man aged 50-60 years with acute or convalescent COVID-19.

V is TRBV28 and J is TRBJ1-6; possibly TRBD1 for D (5 bases). Trimming took 6 bases from V and 7 from J, leaving 13 bases between them. The CDR3 sequence is 14 residues long. Germline V gives CDR1 MDHEN, CDR2 SYDVKM. CDR3 bases: TGTGCCAGCAGCGTGACAGAACCAAATTCACCCCTCCACTTT. Protein sequence: CASSVTEPNSPLHF. Based on the CDR3 plus reference TRBV28 and TRBJ1-6, the full variable domain is DVKVTQSSRYLVKRTGEKVFLECVQDMDHENMFWYRQDPGLGLRLIYFSYDVKMKEKGDIPEGYSVSREKKERFSLILESASTNQTSMYLCASSVTEPNSPLHFGNGTRLTVT.

This chain uses TRBV19 with TRBJ2-1; D not resolved. CDR3 size: 14 residues. Germline V CDR1 and CDR2: LNHDA, SQIVND (reference sequence). The V gene lost 1 base and the J gene lost 8 bases, with 12 bases spanning the gap. The CDR3 reads CASSIVPGSDEQFF. In nucleotides, the CDR3 is TGTGCCAGTAGTATAGTCCCCGGGTCGGATGAGCAGTTCTTC.

The chain carries TRBV4-2 and TRBJ1-2; D gene ambiguous. The V gene lost 1 base and the J gene lost 2 bases, with 11 bases spanning the gap. The CDR3 has 15 amino acids. From germline, CDR1 is LGHNA and CDR2 YNFKEQ. The CDR3 coding sequence is TGTGCCAGCAGCCAAGCGTTCAGCGCGAACTATGGCTACACCTTC. Protein product: CASSQAFSANYGYTF.

The V and J genes are TRBV7-7 and TRBJ2-2; D uncertain. This CDR3 comprises 16 residues. With 5 bases removed from V and 1 base from J, the gap between germline ends came to 14 bases. Looked up from germline, CDR1 is SSHAT and CDR2 is FNYEAQ (reference sequence). CDR3 region: CASSRHIPRNTGELFF. The DNA of the CDR3 is TGTGCCAGCAGCCGCCACATCCCTAGGAACACCGGGGAGCTGTTTTTT.

V gene TRBV24-1 combines with J gene TRBJ2-3; 9 bases map to TRBD2. V gave up 10 bases and J gave up 0 bases; unmatched junction bases: 10. This CDR3 comprises 16 residues. Germline loops: CDR1 KGHDR, CDR2 SFDVKD. CDR3 loop: CATGGRGRGSTDTQYF. The CDR3 DNA reads as TGTGCCACAGGCGGGAGGGGCAGGGGTAGCACAGATACGCAGTATTTT.

The V gene is TRBV14, the J gene TRBJ1-2; D ambiguous. V lost 4 bases and J 7 bases, leaving 19 bases between the germline ends. Per the germline V gene, CDR1 is SGHDN and CDR2 is FVKESK. The CDR3 spans 15 residues. The CDR3 is CASSLGRAVSGGYTF. CDR3 nucleotides: TGTGCCAGCAGCCTCGGGAGGGCCGTTAGTGGTGGCTACACCTTC.

This chain joins TRBV24-1 and TRBJ1-4, with 12 bases fitting TRBD1. The V gene end was trimmed by 4 bases and the J gene end by 7 bases; junction bases not matched to a gene: 21. The CDR3 spans 21 residues. Germline V gives CDR1 KGHDR, CDR2 SFDVKD. Written as DNA, the CDR3 is TGTGCCACCAGTGACCCCTCCACCGGGACAGGGGGCATTTCCTCCAGTGAAAAACTGTTTTTT. Translating it yields CATSDPSTGTGGISSSEKLFF.

The rearrangement uses TRBV10-3 and TRBJ2-3; D gene uncertain. V dropped 5 bases and J dropped 5 bases, with 5 bases sitting between them. This CDR3 spans 11 amino acids. Germline loops: CDR1 ENHRY, CDR2 SYGVKD. CDR3 in DNA: TGTGCCATCAGTACAAGAGATACGCAGTATTTT. It encodes CAISTRDTQYF.

The chain is built from TRBV5-1 and TRBJ2-5; TRBD2 is a possible D gene (6 bases). Deletions cut 7 bases from V and 6 bases from J, with 19 bases between. Germline V gene lookup returns CDR1 SGHRS and CDR2 YFSETQ. CDR3 length equals 14 residues. In DNA, the CDR3 is TGCGCCAGCGATTATGGTAGCGGTTCAAAGACCCAGTACTTC. Its protein is CASDYGSGSKTQYF.

The chain combines TRBV29-1 with TRBJ1-2; 10 nucleotides agree with TRBD1. V lost 5 bases, J lost 4 bases, and 13 bases stayed unmatched. Germline loops: CDR1 SQVTM, CDR2 ANQGSEA. CDR3 length: 16 amino acids. CDR3: CSVSKGQGTRSYGYTF. In DNA form, the CDR3 reads TGCAGCGTTTCAAAGGGACAGGGGACCCGATCCTATGGCTACACCTTC.

The gene calls are TRBV27 and TRBJ2-7; 9 bases agree with TRBD1. J lost 5 bases, V lost 3 bases, and 14 bases had no gene match. There are 17 residues in the CDR3. Germline CDR1 is MNHEY and CDR2 is SMNVEV (reference sequence). The CDR3 coding sequence is TGTGCCAGCAGTTTTATCCCGGGACAGGGAAAGGGAAACGAGCAGTACTTC. It codes for CASSFIPGQGKGNEQYF.

The rearrangement joins TRBV25-1 to TRBJ2-1, with TRBD2 matching 9 bases. V lost 4 bases to trimming and J lost 4 bases; unmatched junction nucleotides: 11. This CDR3 comprises 17 residues. Germline loops: CDR1 MGHDK, CDR2 SYGVNS. The CDR3 DNA is TGTGCCAGCAGTGCCCCAGGGGTAGCGGGGGCATACAATGAGCAGTTCTTC. As protein: CASSAPGVAGAYNEQFF.

This chain joins TRBV20-1 and TRBJ2-1; no clear D gene. Germline-derived CDR1 and CDR2 are DFQATT and SNEGSKA (reference sequence). Deletions cut 1 base from V and 8 bases from J, with 6 bases between. The CDR3 spans 11 residues. The CDR3, as DNA: TGCAGTGCTAGAGGTCTTCATGAGCAGTTCTTC. Amino acid sequence: CSARGLHEQFF.

There are a few counts of this clone. The chain carries TRBV19 and TRBJ1-1; a weak D match, TRBD1 (6 bases). Germline CDR1 reads LNHDA; CDR2 reads SQIVND (reference sequence). The CDR3 spans 14 residues. The V gene lost 3 bases and the J gene lost 0 bases, with 8 bases spanning the gap. The CDR3 DNA reads TGTGCCAGTAGTATCGGGGGGCTGAACACTGAAGCTTTCTTT. As protein: CASSIGGLNTEAFF.

This clone was detected only a few times. The chain carries TRBV5-8 and TRBJ2-5; D is ambiguous. The germline gives CDR1 SGHTS, CDR2 YDEGEE. The CDR3 has 14 amino acids. With 2 bases removed from V and 0 bases from J, the gap between germline ends came to 8 bases. The CDR3 loop reads CASSFDTNQETQYF. The CDR3 DNA is TGTGCCAGCAGCTTTGACACCAACCAAGAGACCCAGTACTTC.

This sequence joins TRBV9 and TRBJ1-2; D is unclear. Trimming stripped 5 bases from V and 1 base from J, with 3 bases between. Germline V lookup: CDR1 SGDLS, CDR2 YYNGEE. This CDR3 is built from 11 residues. The CDR3 DNA sequence: TGTGCCAGCAGTCTTAACTATGGCTACACCTTC. Its translation is CASSLNYGYTF.

The chain uses TRBV6-5 and TRBJ1-6; 7 nucleotides align to TRBD1. V lost 6 bases to trimming and J lost 6 bases; unmatched junction nucleotides: 8. Germline-derived CDR1 and CDR2 are MNHEY and SVGAGI. This CDR3 comprises 15 residues. In DNA form, the CDR3 reads TGTGCCAGCAGCATACAAGGACAGGCTAATTCACCCCTCCACTTT. Translation: CASSIQGQANSPLHF.